This TCR beta chain was sequenced in a study of long-term antiretroviral therapy in people with HIV. Findings and caveats of the study: Blood dates from the mid-2000s to the late 2010s, possibly under older ART regimens. Relative to control repertoires, HIV repertoires exhibited narrower CDR3 length ranges. Across all time points, the repertoire was dominated by clones that expanded before ART. Diversity went up after ART and still fell short of transplant donor controls.

V was shortened by 0 bases and J by 8 bases, with 11 bases between the two germline ends. Germline loops: CDR1 MNHEY, CDR2 SMNVEV (reference sequence). This CDR3 has 14 amino acids. They ran version v3.0 of the immunoSEQ assay at survey level. Assay: immunoSEQ multiplex PCR; the TCRdb copy retains only in-frame clones and omits some. Here the sample spans about 24,000 clones, 90% to 95% being singletons. A remark on this clone: Its antigen is currently unknown.

The gene calls are TRBV27 and TRBJ2-1; D perhaps matches TRBD2 (5 bases). The starting material was unsorted PBMCs, obtained about 4.7 years after starting antiretroviral therapy. The sequence was obtained from a woman between 50 and 59 years old with HIV. In DNA form, the CDR3 reads TGTGCCAGCAGTTTATCGAGGGTACTCCATGAGCAGTTCTTC. Amino acids: CASSLSRVLHEQFF.